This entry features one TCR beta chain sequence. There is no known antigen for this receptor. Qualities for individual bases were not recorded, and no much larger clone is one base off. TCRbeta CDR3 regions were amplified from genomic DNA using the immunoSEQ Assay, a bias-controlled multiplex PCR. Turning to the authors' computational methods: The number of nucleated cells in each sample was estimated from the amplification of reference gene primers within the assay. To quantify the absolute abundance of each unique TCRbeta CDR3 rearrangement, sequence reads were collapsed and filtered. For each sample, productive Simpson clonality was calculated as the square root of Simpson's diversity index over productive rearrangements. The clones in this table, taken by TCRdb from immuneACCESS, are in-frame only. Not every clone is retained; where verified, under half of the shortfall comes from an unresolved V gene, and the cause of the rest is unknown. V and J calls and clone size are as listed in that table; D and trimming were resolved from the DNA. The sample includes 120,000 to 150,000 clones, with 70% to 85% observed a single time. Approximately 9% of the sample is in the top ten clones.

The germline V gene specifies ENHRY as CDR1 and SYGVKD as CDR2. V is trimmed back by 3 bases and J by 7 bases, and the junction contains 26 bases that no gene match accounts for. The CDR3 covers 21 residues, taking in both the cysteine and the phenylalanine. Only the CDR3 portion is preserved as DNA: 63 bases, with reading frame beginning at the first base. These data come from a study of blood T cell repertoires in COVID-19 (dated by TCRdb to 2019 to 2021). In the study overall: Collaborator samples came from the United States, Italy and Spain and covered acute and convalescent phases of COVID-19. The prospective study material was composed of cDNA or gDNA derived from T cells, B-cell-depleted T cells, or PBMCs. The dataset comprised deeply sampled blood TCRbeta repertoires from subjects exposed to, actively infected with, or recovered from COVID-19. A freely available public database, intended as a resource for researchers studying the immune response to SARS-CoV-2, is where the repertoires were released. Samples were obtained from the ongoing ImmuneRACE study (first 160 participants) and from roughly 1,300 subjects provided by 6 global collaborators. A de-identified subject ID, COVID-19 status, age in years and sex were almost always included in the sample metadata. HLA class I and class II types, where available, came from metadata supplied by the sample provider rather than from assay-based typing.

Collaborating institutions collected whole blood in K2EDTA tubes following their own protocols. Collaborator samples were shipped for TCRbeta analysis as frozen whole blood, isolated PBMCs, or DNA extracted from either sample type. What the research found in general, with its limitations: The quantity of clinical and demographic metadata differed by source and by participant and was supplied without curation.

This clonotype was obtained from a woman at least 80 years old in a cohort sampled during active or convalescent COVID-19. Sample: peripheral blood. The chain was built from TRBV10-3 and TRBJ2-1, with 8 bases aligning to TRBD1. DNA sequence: TGTGCCATCAGTGATCCCGCCCCCGGACAGGGAGCGTCCTCCCCCGGGAATGAGCAGTTCTTC. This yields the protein CAISDPAPGQGASSPGNEQFF.